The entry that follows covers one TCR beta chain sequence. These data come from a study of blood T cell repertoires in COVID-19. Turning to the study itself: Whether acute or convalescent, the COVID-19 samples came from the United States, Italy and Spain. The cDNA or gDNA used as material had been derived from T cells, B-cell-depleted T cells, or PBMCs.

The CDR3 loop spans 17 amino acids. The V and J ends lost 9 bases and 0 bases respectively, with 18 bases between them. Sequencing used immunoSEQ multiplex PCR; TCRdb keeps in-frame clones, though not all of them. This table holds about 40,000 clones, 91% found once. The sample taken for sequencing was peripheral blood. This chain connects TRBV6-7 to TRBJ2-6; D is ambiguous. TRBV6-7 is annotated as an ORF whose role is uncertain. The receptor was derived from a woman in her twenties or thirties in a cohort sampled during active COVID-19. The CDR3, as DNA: TGTGCCAGGCCTAGTGGTCCTCAAGGCTCTGGGGCCAACGTCCTGACTTTC. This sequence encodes CARPSGPQGSGANVLTF.